Given below is one T cell receptor (beta chain) in context. This entry belongs to a study of sequential checkpoint blockade in melanoma. Study at large: Maintenance nivolumab came after either treatment sequence.

Profiling relied on immunoSEQ multiplex PCR, and the TCRdb table lists in-frame clones only, not all of them. This sample has about 40,000 clones, with 86% found just once. As to treatment: randomized to nivolumab then ipilimumab (arm A) or the reverse (arm B). Germline CDR1 is MNHEY and CDR2 is SMNVEV (reference sequence). The CDR3 runs 13 residues. The V gene lost 5 bases and the J gene lost 2 bases, with 7 bases spanning the gap. The sample here was CD8+ T cells sorted from blood (inferred from file names), taken from a patient given nivolumab and ipilimumab in sequence. The origin of this receptor is a human donor with melanoma. This chain uses TRBV27 with TRBJ1-5; possible D gene TRBD1, 5 bases. The CDR3 coding sequence is TGTGCCAGCAGTAGGGGCGGCAATCAGCCCCAGCATTTT. Protein product: CASSRGGNQPQHF.